This T cell receptor (beta chain) was profiled in a study of blood T cells in healthy people across ages (dated by TCRdb to the mid-2010s). Notes on the research overall: In model experiments, roughly one uniquely barcoded TCR beta cDNA molecule per two T cells was captured by template switching. Age-related changes in TCR beta repertoire diversity were measured in the study by deep sequencing normalized with unique cDNA molecular identifiers. The donors were split into four age groups: young (average 16 years), middle-aged (nearly 40), aged (over 55) and long-lived (approximately 80). Donors of different ages were randomly distributed across sequencing lanes to avoid experimental bias. Using the same blood draw, the study looked at two additional independent replicas of 1 million unique cDNA reads for two donors, one aged 18 to 30 and the other aged 80 or older.

Donors were 40 or so systemically healthy Caucasian individuals from Russia aged roughly 6 to 90 years. Each donor gave approximately 9.3 milliliters of peripheral blood, collected into EDTA-treated Vacutainer tubes. Ficoll-Paque density-gradient centrifugation was used to isolate PBMCs, with at least 6.5 million per sample. Trizol reagent was used to extract total RNA from the PBMCs, yielding at least 5 micrograms per sample. Naive CD45RAhigh/CD27high T cell percentages were measured by flow cytometry on a PBMC aliquot from every donor. The cysteine opens and the phenylalanine closes a CDR3 of 14 amino acids. Only the CDR3 region is kept as DNA, spanning 42 bases read in frame from base 1. For this chain, trimming is 6 bases at the V end and 4 bases at the J end, and the number of junction bases without a gene match is 7. CDR1 and CDR2, per the germline V gene, are MDHEN and SYDVKM. The protocol used for the library was 5' RACE. Instrument on record: Illumina HiSeq 2500. The second PCR ran for roughly 7 to 12 cycles and used a J-beta primer mix along with a sample-barcoded 5' primer. A unique molecular identifier was introduced onto each TCR beta cDNA molecule by a template-switch 5' adaptor carrying 12 random nucleotides. Each sample yielded at least 3 million CDR3-containing paired-end reads. All of the RNA was converted into first-strand cDNA using the Mint cDNA synthesis kit, with a TRBC-specific oligonucleotide serving as the primer. After uracil-DNA glycosylase treatment, a first 18-cycle PCR used universal primers M1SS and BC2_uni_R on all cDNA. In the source study's methods: Normalization of each sample was performed by random selection of 1 million high-quality reads, each carrying a distinct molecular identifier. Instead of being binned into consensus sequences, reads that shared molecular identifiers were thrown out. MiTCR, set to a Q25 quality threshold and the strictest error-elimination algorithm, was used for CDR3 identification, clonotype clustering and error correction. A nonparametric unseen species model using Euler transformation provided a lower-bound estimate of total TCR beta diversity. TCRdb reprocessed the public reads (quality trimming at Q25 with fastp, clone calling with MiXCR) and kept in-frame beta chains. Rows with a matching CDR3 protein are joined into one entry that keeps the most common DNA and genes. V and J calls and clone size were set by TCRdb, not the authors. The sample table contains 1.5 million to 2 million distinct CDR3 sequences; only one count was recorded for under 30% of them. Together, the top ten hold roughly 8.2% of the sample.

The paper as a whole reports these results and caveats: Because profiling used bulk unsorted PBMCs, naive and antigen-experienced compartments could not be compared conclusively. Observed TCR beta diversity per million T cells fell roughly linearly with age, and a significant reduction was already apparent by age around 44. Estimates of total diversity based on one million sequenced T cells were considered lower bounds and underestimates. The long-lived group showed more naive CD4+ T cells, fewer expanded clones and increased TCR diversity than the aged group, suggesting age selection. Donor CMV infection status was unknown, potentially confounding age-related changes in expanded clonotypes. Observed TCR beta diversity correlated strongly with the percentage of naive T cells measured by flow cytometry.

This clonotype was recorded many times. Its cognate antigen has yet to be identified. Base qualities are not provided; no much larger clone lies one nucleotide away. The sequence was collected from a woman aged 25-40 years in good health. The sequence joins TRBV28 to TRBJ2-7; 9 central nucleotides agree with TRBD1. The sequenced sample was blood. The bases read TGTGCCAGCAGACGGGGGACAGGGATATACGAGCAGTACTTC. Its protein is CASRRGTGIYEQYF.